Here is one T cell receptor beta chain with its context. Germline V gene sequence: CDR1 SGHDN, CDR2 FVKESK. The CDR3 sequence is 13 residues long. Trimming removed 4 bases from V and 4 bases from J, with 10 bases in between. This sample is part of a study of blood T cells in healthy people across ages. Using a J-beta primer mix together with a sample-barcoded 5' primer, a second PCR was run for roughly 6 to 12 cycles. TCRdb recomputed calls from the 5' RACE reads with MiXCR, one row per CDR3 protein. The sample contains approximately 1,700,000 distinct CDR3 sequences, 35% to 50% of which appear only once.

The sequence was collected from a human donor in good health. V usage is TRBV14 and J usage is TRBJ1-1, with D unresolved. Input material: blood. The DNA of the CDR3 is TGTGCCAGCAGCCGTTGGGAGGGCACTGAAGCTTTCTTT. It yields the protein CASSRWEGTEAFF. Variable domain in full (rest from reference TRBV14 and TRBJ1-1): EAGVTQFPSHSVIEKGQTVTLRCDPISGHDNLYWYRRVMGKEIKFLLHFVKESKQDESGMPNNRFLAERTGGTYSTLKVQPAELEDSGVYFCASSRWEGTEAFFGQGTRLTVV.